The present T cell receptor (beta chain) was sequenced within a study of OX40 agonist ivuxolimab in advanced cancers. Background on the study: Ivuxolimab, an agonist antibody against OX40 (CD134), was given to patients. Intravenous ivuxolimab was administered to patients every 2 weeks at 0.01 to 10 mg/kg. Prior anti-PD-1, anti-PD-L1 or anti-CTLA-4 therapy was allowed; around 40% had some.

This table comes from immunoSEQ multiplex PCR, and its TCRdb copy is limited to in-frame clones, with some not included. The data hold about 32,000 clones, with about 89% observed a single time. Germline values: CDR1 MNHNS, CDR2 SASEGT. With 5 bases removed from V and 2 bases from J, the gap between germline ends came to 10 bases. There are 15 residues in the CDR3. The genes are TRBV6-1 and TRBJ1-6; D gene unclear. The TCR comes from an adult with an advanced solid tumor such as melanoma, head and neck, liver or kidney cancer. Sequenced material: CD4+ or CD8+ T cells sorted from blood, taken in a trial of the OX40 agonist ivuxolimab. The CDR3 DNA follows: TGTGCCAGCAGTTTGAGTGGGACCTATAATTCACCCCTCCACTTT. Protein sequence: CASSLSGTYNSPLHF.